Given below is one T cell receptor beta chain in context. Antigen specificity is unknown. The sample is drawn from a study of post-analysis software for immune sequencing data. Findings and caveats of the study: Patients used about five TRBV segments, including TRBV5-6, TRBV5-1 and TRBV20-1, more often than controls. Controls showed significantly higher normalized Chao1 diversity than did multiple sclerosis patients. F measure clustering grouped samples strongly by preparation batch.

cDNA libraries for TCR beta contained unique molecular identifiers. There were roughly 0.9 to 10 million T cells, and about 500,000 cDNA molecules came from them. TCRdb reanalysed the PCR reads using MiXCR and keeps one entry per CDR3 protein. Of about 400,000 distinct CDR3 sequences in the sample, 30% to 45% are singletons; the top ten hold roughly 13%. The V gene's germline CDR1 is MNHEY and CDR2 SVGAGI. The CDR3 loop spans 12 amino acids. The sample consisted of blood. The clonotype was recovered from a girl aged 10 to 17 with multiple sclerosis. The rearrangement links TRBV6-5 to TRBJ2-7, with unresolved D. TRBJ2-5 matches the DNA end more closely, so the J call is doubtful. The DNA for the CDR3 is TGTGCCAGCGCCACGACCGGAAGGACCCAGTACTTC. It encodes CASATTGRTQYF.